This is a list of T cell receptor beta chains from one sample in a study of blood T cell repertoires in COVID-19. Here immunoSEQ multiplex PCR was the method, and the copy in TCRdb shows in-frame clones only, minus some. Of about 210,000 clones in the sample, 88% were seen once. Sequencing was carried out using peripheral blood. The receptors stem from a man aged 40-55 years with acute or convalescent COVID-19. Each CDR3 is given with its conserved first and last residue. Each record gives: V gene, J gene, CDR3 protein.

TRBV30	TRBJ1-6	CAWNAPADSSYNSPLHF
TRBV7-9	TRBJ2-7	CASSLLQGFEQYF
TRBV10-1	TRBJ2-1	CASSPNRDRQFF
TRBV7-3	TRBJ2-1	CASSFSPSATLEQFF
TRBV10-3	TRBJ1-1	CAISDGPGQGTTEAFF
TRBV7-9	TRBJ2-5	CASSLGTSVQETQYF
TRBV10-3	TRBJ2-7	CAISESGTGAYEQYF
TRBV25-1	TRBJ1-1	CASSTGYTEAFF
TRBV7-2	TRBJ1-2	CASSQASYGYTF
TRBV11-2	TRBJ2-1	CASSFINREQFF
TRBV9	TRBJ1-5	CASSVGHGGSSNQPQHF